This T cell receptor beta chain derives from a study of shared clonotypes between healthy human individuals. DNA at about 210 ng, around 30,000 T cell genomes, went into sorted-subset replicate PCRs. Sequencing was performed with immunoSEQ multiplex PCR; in TCRdb, only in-frame clones are kept and a portion is missing. This table has about 600,000 clones, approximately 97% appearing once. Sequencing was done on a sample of naive CD4+ T cells sorted from blood. This sample's subset: CD45RA+ positively selected. This clonotype originated in a woman aged 25 to 39 in good health.

The CDR3 DNA follows: TGTGCCACCGTTATTCCTAGGAGCGGGAGGCCGTACATTCAGTACTTC. Protein product: CATVIPRSGRPYIQYF. J is TRBJ2-4 and V is TRBV7-9, with 9 bases aligning to TRBD2. V lost 10 bases and J lost 8; bases outside the gene matches: 18. The CDR3 spans 16 residues. The V gene's germline CDR1 is SEHNR and CDR2 FQNEAQ (reference sequence).